A selection of T cell receptor beta chains follows, all from one sample in a study of vaccination effects on CD4 cells after COVID-19. No antigen is known for these receptors. Method: immunoSEQ multiplex PCR; TCRdb's copy keeps in-frame clones and lacks some. This sample yields tens of thousands of clones, of which roughly 80% are seen a single time; more than 0.85% belongs to the top ten. The specimen was CD4+ T cells from PBMCs cultured with HCoV-OC43 spike peptides, collected after COVID-19 vaccination. The origin of the receptors is a human donor who received a COVID-19 vaccine. Each CDR3 is given with its conserved first and last residue. D genes are given only for firm matches. Only some rows state a clone size, as once, few, many or a class for expanded clones.

d_call	v_call	j_call	clone_size	cdr3_aa	cdr3_nt
TRBD2	TRBV5-4	TRBJ2-3	-	CASSFPGLAGGDTQYF	TGTGCCAGCAGCTTCCCGGGACTAGCGGGGGGAGATACGCAGTATTTT
-	TRBV12-5	TRBJ1-2	few	CASGLLQSDYGYTF	TGTGCTAGTGGTTTGTTGCAGTCCGACTATGGCTACACCTTC
-	TRBV12-3/TRBV12-4	TRBJ1-4	few	CASSFGEGKLFF	TGTGCCAGCAGTTTTGGTGAGGGAAAACTGTTTTTT
-	TRBV4-2	TRBJ1-4	-	CASSPTATNEKLFF	TGTGCCAGCAGCCCGACAGCAACTAATGAAAAACTGTTTTTT
TRBD1	TRBV6-5	TRBJ2-1	-	CASSRGQGTKHEQFF	TGTGCCAGCAGCCGCGGACAGGGGACTAAGCATGAGCAGTTCTTC
-	TRBV28	TRBJ1-5	few	CASSRVGGPREPQHF	TGTGCCAGCAGCCGCGTCGGGGGCCCTAGGGAGCCCCAGCATTTT
TRBD1	TRBV29-1	TRBJ1-1	few	CSGFPFPSQGASEAFF	TGCAGCGGGTTCCCGTTCCCCTCACAGGGGGCTAGCGAAGCTTTCTTT
TRBD2	TRBV6-2/TRBV6-3	TRBJ2-2	-	CASSRTGTSLPGELFF	TGTGCCAGCAGCAGAACCGGGACTAGCCTTCCCGGGGAGCTGTTTTTT
-	TRBV5-6	TRBJ1-1	few	CASSEQWNTEAFF	TGTGCCAGCAGCGAACAGTGGAACACTGAAGCTTTCTTT
-	TRBV7-2	TRBJ1-1	-	CASSLGGGTWMNTEAFF	TGTGCCAGCAGCTTAGGGGGGGGAACGTGGATGAACACTGAAGCTTTCTTT
TRBD1	TRBV5-1	TRBJ1-1	-	CASRLTGVNTEAFF	TGCGCCAGCAGACTAACAGGGGTGAACACTGAAGCTTTCTTT
-	TRBV5-1	TRBJ1-2	-	CASSLGVAETNYGYTF	TGCGCCAGCAGCTTGGGCGTGGCGGAGACTAACTATGGCTACACCTTC
-	TRBV7-9	TRBJ1-2	-	CASSFKGGYGYTF	TGTGCCAGCAGCTTTAAGGGAGGGTATGGCTACACCTTC
-	TRBV21-1	TRBJ2-1	once	CASSGEPDASSYNEQFF	TGTGCCAGCAGCGGCGAACCCGACGCTAGCTCCTACAATGAGCAGTTCTTC
TRBD1	TRBV5-1	TRBJ2-5	-	CASSSTGTGGAWETQYF	TGCGCCAGCAGCTCCACCGGGACAGGGGGCGCGTGGGAGACCCAGTACTTC
-	TRBV30	TRBJ1-4	-	CAWSVLFGGGEKLFF	TGTGCCTGGAGTGTACTGTTTGGCGGGGGGGAAAAACTGTTTTTT
-	TRBV6-5	TRBJ2-5	-	CASPTEETQYF	TGTGCCAGCCCTACAGAGGAGACCCAGTACTTC
TRBD1	TRBV7-3	TRBJ2-2	-	CASSWTGRNTGELFF	TGTGCCAGCAGCTGGACAGGGCGGAACACCGGGGAGCTGTTTTTT
-	TRBV5-1	TRBJ2-5	-	CASSLTGETQYF	TGCGCCAGCAGCTTGACGGGGGAGACCCAGTACTTC
-	TRBV7-6	TRBJ1-1	-	CASSLVSGANTEAFF	TGTGCCAGCAGCTTAGTAAGCGGGGCAAACACTGAAGCTTTCTTT
-	TRBV19	TRBJ1-5	-	CASSISQGWQPQHF	TGTGCCAGTAGTATCAGTCAGGGATGGCAGCCCCAGCATTTT
-	TRBV7-2	TRBJ1-2	-	CASSSKGGDANYGYTF	TGTGCCAGCAGCTCAAAAGGGGGGGACGCCAACTATGGCTACACCTTC
-	TRBV18	TRBJ2-3	few	CASSPRAGDDTQYF	TGTGCCAGCTCACCACGTGCAGGGGACGATACGCAGTATTTT
-	TRBV19	TRBJ1-3	-	CASSRRDAGNTIYF	TGTGCCAGTAGTAGAAGGGACGCTGGAAACACCATATATTTT